The 18 T cell receptor beta chains below were found in one sample sequenced in a study of control samples from healthy donors and cancer patients. Libraries were prepared by immunoSEQ multiplex PCR; TCRdb keeps only in-frame clonotypes and omits some of them. The sample lists about 99,000 clones; roughly 90% were seen once. The sample taken for sequencing was PBMCs. The receptors stem from a man aged 55 to 70 with lung cancer.

In its sample, this clone was seen once. The chain combines TRBV19 with TRBJ2-2, with unresolved D. CDR1 LNHDA and CDR2 SQIVND come from the germline V gene (reference sequence). Between the trimmed V and J ends, which lost 10 bases and 5 bases, there was a span of 14 bases. This CDR3 is 13 amino acids long. The CDR3 reads CATETPFTGELFF. CDR3 nucleotides: TGTGCCACCGAGACACCTTTTACCGGGGAGCTGTTTTTT. Based on the CDR3 plus reference TRBV19 and TRBJ2-2, the full variable domain is DGGITQSPKYLFRKEGQNVTLSCEQNLNHDAMYWYRQDPGQGLRLIYYSQIVNDFQKGDIAEGYSVSREKKESFPLTVTSAQKNPTAFYLCATETPFTGELFFGEGSRLTVL.

V and J are TRBV6-5 and TRBJ1-4; 7 nucleotides line up with TRBD1. J gave up 6 bases and V 6 bases, and 4 bases lay outside the gene matches. CDR1 is MNHEY, CDR2 SVGAGI, per germline. This CDR3 contains 13 residues. The CDR3 sequence: CASRQGGDEKLFF. The CDR3 coding sequence is TGTGCCAGCAGACAAGGGGGCGATGAAAAACTGTTTTTT.

The J gene is TRBJ2-7, the V gene TRBV4-1; tentatively, D is TRBD2 (6 bases). V was pared by 1 base and J by 3 bases, with 10 bases between. The CDR3 extends over 14 amino acids. Germline loops: CDR1 MGHRA, CDR2 YSYEKL. CDR3 nucleotides: TGCGCCAGCAGCCAAGTTAGGGGAGGCTACGAGCAGTACTTC. It is translated as CASSQVRGGYEQYF.

The chain combines TRBV19 with TRBJ2-7, with a tentative D call TRBD2 (6 bases). Germline CDR1 LNHDA, CDR2 SQIVND (reference sequence). Trimming took off 5 bases at V and 8 bases at J, with 25 bases between the two ends. CDR3 length: 16 amino acids. CDR3 nucleotide sequence: TGTGCCAGTAGTTTCTTTCCCGGGACTGCTCCTACGAAGCAGTACTTC. Amino acid sequence: CASSFFPGTAPTKQYF.

Only one count was recorded for this clone. CDR3 DNA sequence: TGTGCCAGCAGCTTGCAAGGACGGTTGAACACTGAAGCTTTCTTT. Its translation: CASSLQGRLNTEAFF. The J gene is TRBJ1-1, the V gene TRBV7-6, with unresolved D. V shed 3 bases and J shed 0 bases, with 11 bases lying between them. This CDR3 spans 15 amino acids. Germline-derived CDR1 and CDR2 are SGHVS and FNYEAQ.

The V and J genes are TRBV18 and TRBJ1-5; 8 bases agree with TRBD1. The ends lost 3 bases at V and 6 bases at J; junction bases unmatched: 7. The germline gives CDR1 KGHSH, CDR2 LQKENI. The CDR3 has 15 residues. The CDR3 sequence is CASSPQGAQGQPQHF. The CDR3 DNA reads as TGTGCCAGCTCACCTCAGGGGGCGCAAGGTCAGCCCCAGCATTTT.

The rearrangement uses TRBV14 and TRBJ2-1; D unresolved. The CDR3 length is 13 residues. V lost 0 bases, J lost 2 bases, and 2 bases lay in between. Looked up from germline, CDR1 is SGHDN and CDR2 is FVKESK. CDR3 residues: CASSQDAYNEQFF. Written as DNA, the CDR3 is TGTGCCAGCAGCCAAGATGCCTACAATGAGCAGTTCTTC.

The chain recombines TRBV12-3 or TRBV12-4 with TRBJ1-2; the D is unclear. V was clipped by 1 base and J by 7 bases, with 10 bases between them. This CDR3 region has 13 residues. In nucleotides, the CDR3 is TGTGCCAGCAGTTTAGGTCCCAGAGCTGGCTACACCTTC. This gives the protein CASSLGPRAGYTF.

The rearrangement joins TRBV5-1 to TRBJ2-3; possibly TRBD1 or TRBD2 for D (5 bases each). CDR1 and CDR2 from the germline V gene are SGHRS and YFSETQ. V lost 3 bases to trimming and J lost 4 bases, with 15 bases between them. This CDR3 is built from 15 residues. The CDR3 loop reads CASSSQVGVADTQYF. The CDR3 region has the DNA TGCGCCAGCAGCTCCCAGGTGGGGGTGGCAGATACGCAGTATTTT.

The V gene is TRBV5-1, the J gene TRBJ1-4; D is ambiguous. Trimming cost V 1 base and J 0 bases, with 4 bases left between them. Per the germline V gene, CDR1 is SGHRS and CDR2 is YFSETQ. CDR3 length: 14 residues. CDR3 region: CASSLLATNEKLFF. The CDR3 coding sequence is TGCGCCAGCAGCTTGTTGGCAACTAATGAAAAACTGTTTTTT.

The chain employs TRBV12-3 or TRBV12-4 and TRBJ2-7; no clear D. The CDR3 consists of 12 residues. V was shortened by 3 bases and J by 6 bases, with 9 bases between the two germline ends. CDR3 sequence: CASSFTRGEQYF. The CDR3 DNA reads as TGTGCCAGCAGTTTTACCCGCGGCGAGCAGTACTTC.

The V gene is TRBV27, the J gene TRBJ1-2; 7 positions match TRBD1. V lost 4 bases, J lost 11 bases, and 7 bases stayed unmatched. The CDR3 runs 12 residues. Germline CDR1 is MNHEY and CDR2 is SMNVEV (reference sequence). This CDR3 reads CASSSRTGTYTF. The CDR3 region has the DNA TGTGCCAGCAGTTCGCGGACAGGAACTTACACCTTC.

This clone was counted once. The V and J genes are TRBV6-1 and TRBJ1-2; D remains unclear. Germline lookup yields CDR1 MNHNS and CDR2 SASEGT. The CDR3 is 15 amino acids. Deletions cut 2 bases from V and 1 base from J, with 11 bases between. CDR3 coding DNA: TGTGCCAGCAGTGAACGAGGAGGGTTTAACTATGGCTACACCTTC. Translated: CASSERGGFNYGYTF.

The V and J genes are TRBV5-1 and TRBJ2-3; the D gene is possibly TRBD2 (6 bases). Per germline, CDR1 SGHRS and CDR2 YFSETQ. The CDR3 is 14 residues long. V dropped 1 base and J dropped 4 bases, with 10 bases sitting between them. DNA of the CDR3: TGCGCCAGCAGCTTGTCCGGAGGGGCAGATACGCAGTATTTT. Its protein product is CASSLSGGADTQYF. Full variable domain (outside the CDR3, taken from reference TRBV5-1 and TRBJ2-3): KAGVTQTPRYLIKTRGQQVTLSCSPISGHRSVSWYQQTPGQGLQFLFEYFSETQRNKGNFPGRFSGRQFSNSRSEMNVSTLELGDSALYLCASSLSGGADTQYFGPGTRLTVL.

The chain carries TRBV27 and TRBJ2-1; 15 nucleotides line up with TRBD2. CDR1 MNHEY and CDR2 SMNVEV come from the germline V gene (reference sequence). J was trimmed by 9 bases and V by 4 bases; bases with no gene match: 4. The CDR3 totals 15 residues. Written as DNA, the CDR3 is TGTGCCAGCAGTTCGGGACTAGCGGGGGGATTTGAGCAGTTCTTC. It encodes CASSSGLAGGFEQFF.

This chain joins TRBV3-1 (or the pseudogene TRBV3-2) and TRBJ1-3; TRBD1 is a possible D gene (6 bases). V was cut by 3 bases and J by 7 bases, with 10 bases left in between. The CDR3 totals 13 residues. Germline CDR1 LGHDT, CDR2 YNNKEL (reference sequence). The CDR3 here is CASSHQGRNTIYF. CDR3 DNA sequence: TGTGCCAGCAGCCACCAGGGGCGCAACACCATATATTTT.

The chain carries TRBV2 and TRBJ1-1; D not certain. V lost 2 bases to trimming and J lost 1 base, with 8 bases between them. This CDR3 has 14 residues. The germline V gene encodes CDR1 SNHLY and CDR2 FYNNEI. For the CDR3, the DNA is TGTGCCAGCAGTGAAAACGTCGGGAACACTGAAGCTTTCTTT. Residues: CASSENVGNTEAFF.

The chain employs TRBV6-1 and TRBJ1-6; possibly TRBD1 for D (6 bases). The CDR3 covers 15 residues. V shed 2 bases and J shed 7 bases, with 12 bases lying between them. Germline V gene lookup returns CDR1 MNHNS and CDR2 SASEGT. DNA of the CDR3: TGTGCCAGCAGTGAACCCGGGGGCGCGAATTCACCCCTCCACTTT. Translating it yields CASSEPGGANSPLHF.